Reported below is one T cell receptor (beta chain). The data derive from a study of blood T cell repertoires in COVID-19. Study-wide background: The samples span acute and convalescent COVID-19 from the United States, Italy and Spain. Nucleic acid was either cDNA or gDNA, and it came from T cells, B-cell-depleted T cells, or PBMCs.

Methods used by the authors: Amplification with reference gene primers provided the estimates of nucleated cell counts. Here immunoSEQ multiplex PCR was the method, and the copy in TCRdb shows in-frame clones only, minus some. For V, J and clone size, that table is used; D and trimming come from the DNA. The repertoire holds about 200,000 clones, with 70% to 85% as singletons. V gave up 3 bases and J gave up 3 bases; unmatched junction bases: 8. The length of the CDR3 is 16 residues. Germline V gene data show CDR1 as LNHDA and CDR2 as SQIVND (reference sequence). The sequence came from a human donor with acute or convalescent COVID-19. The donor label of this sample is uncertain. Sequencing was carried out using peripheral blood. The chain employs TRBV19 and TRBJ2-3, with 8 bases lining up with TRBD1. This chain's CDR3 is CASSIGRDRITDTQYF. DNA of the CDR3: TGTGCCAGTAGTATTGGGCGGGACAGGATAACAGATACGCAGTATTTT.